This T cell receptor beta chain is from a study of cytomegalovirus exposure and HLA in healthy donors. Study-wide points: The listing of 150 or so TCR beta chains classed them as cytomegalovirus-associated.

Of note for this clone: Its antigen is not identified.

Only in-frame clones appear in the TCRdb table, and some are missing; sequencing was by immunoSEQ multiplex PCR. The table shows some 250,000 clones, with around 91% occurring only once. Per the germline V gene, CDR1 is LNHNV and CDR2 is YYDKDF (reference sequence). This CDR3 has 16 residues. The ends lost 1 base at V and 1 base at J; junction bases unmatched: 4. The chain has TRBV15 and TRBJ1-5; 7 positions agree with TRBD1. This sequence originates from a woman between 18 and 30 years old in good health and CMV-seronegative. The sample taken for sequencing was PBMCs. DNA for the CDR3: TGTGCCACCAGCAGAGGGGTACAGGGGAGCAATCAGCCCCAGCATTTT. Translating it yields CATSRGVQGSNQPQHF.